Given below is one T cell receptor (beta chain) in context. Trimming took 6 bases from V and 7 from J, leaving 10 bases between them. There are 13 residues in the CDR3. This sample is part of a study of blood T cell repertoires in COVID-19. Study context: COVID-19 samples from acute and convalescent phases originated in the United States, Italy and Spain. From T cells, B-cell-depleted T cells, or PBMCs came the material, which was cDNA or gDNA.

As originally analysed: Amplification of reference gene primers provided the estimated nucleated cell counts. Sequencing was performed with immunoSEQ multiplex PCR; in TCRdb, only in-frame clones are kept and a portion is missing. Clone size and the V and J calls come from that table; the DNA yielded D and trimming. The sample carries 65,000 to 90,000 clones, around 76% recorded once. The chain links TRBV12-3 or TRBV12-4 to TRBJ1-6; maybe TRBD1 (5 bases). This sequence originates from a man aged 65 to 79 with active or convalescent COVID-19. Sequenced material: peripheral blood. CDR3 sequence: CASRRQYNSPLHF. Here the CDR3 DNA reads TGTGCCAGCAGGCGACAGTACAATTCACCCCTCCACTTT.